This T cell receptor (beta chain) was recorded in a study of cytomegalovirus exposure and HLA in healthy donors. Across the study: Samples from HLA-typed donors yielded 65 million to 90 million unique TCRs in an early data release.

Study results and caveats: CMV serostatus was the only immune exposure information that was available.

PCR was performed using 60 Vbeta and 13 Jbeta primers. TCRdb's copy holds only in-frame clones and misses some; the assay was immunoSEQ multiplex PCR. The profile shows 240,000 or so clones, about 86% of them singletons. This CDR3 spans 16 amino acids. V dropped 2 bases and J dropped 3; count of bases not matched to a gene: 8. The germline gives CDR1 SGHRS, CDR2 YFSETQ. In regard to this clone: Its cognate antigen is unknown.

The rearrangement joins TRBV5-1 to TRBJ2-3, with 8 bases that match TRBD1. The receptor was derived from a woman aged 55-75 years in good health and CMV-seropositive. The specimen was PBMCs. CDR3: CASSFGVRTGTDTQYF. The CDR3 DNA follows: TGCGCCAGCAGCTTCGGAGTGAGGACAGGGACAGATACGCAGTATTTT.